This is a list of T cell receptor beta chains from one sample in a study of blood T cell repertoires in COVID-19. Sequencing used immunoSEQ multiplex PCR; TCRdb keeps in-frame clones, though not all of them. The sample contains more than 110,000 clones, less than 80% of which appear only once. The sample taken for sequencing was peripheral blood. The source of these receptors is a man aged 60-69 years with acute or convalescent COVID-19. The CDR3 runs from the conserved cysteine through the conserved F or W. Fields, in order: CDR3 length, V gene, J gene, D gene, CDR3 DNA, CDR3 protein. D genes are given only for firm matches.

17	TRBV5-1	TRBJ2-1	TRBD2	TGCGCCAGCAGCCACGGACTAGCGGTAGGGTCCTACAATGAGCAGTTCTTC	CASSHGLAVGSYNEQFF
11	TRBV19	TRBJ1-1	NA	TGTGCCAGTAGTATCCTCGGTGAAGCTTTCTTT	CASSILGEAFF
13	TRBV5-1	TRBJ2-5	NA	TGCGCCAGCAGCTTCCGGGTCCGAGAGACCCAGTACTTC	CASSFRVRETQYF
16	TRBV5-6	TRBJ1-1	NA	TGTGCCAGCAGCTTGGAACGGGGACAACAAGGCACTGAAGCTTTCTTT	CASSLERGQQGTEAFF
15	TRBV4-3	TRBJ2-1	TRBD2	TGCGCCAGCCGCTCCGGACTAGACTCCTACAATGAGCAGTTCTTC	CASRSGLDSYNEQFF
16	TRBV5-1	TRBJ1-3	NA	TGCGCCAGCAGCTCCTCGACAGGCCCCTCTGGAAACACCATATATTTT	CASSSSTGPSGNTIYF
19	TRBV19	TRBJ2-2	TRBD1	TGTGCCAGTAGTACCGCCTATCGAGGCGCAGGGGGGAACACCGGGGAGCTGTTTTTT	CASSTAYRGAGGNTGELFF
15	TRBV19	TRBJ1-4	TRBD1	TGTGCCAGTAGCCGACAGGGGCTCACTAATGAAAAACTGTTTTTT	CASSRQGLTNEKLFF
16	TRBV5-1	TRBJ2-2	TRBD1	TGCGCCAGCAGCCACTATGAAGGGGGCGGTACCGGGGAGCTGTTTTTT	CASSHYEGGGTGELFF
15	TRBV5-5	TRBJ2-5	NA	TGTGCCAGCAGCTTCGAGGGGGCTAGCGCTGAGACCCAGTACTTC	CASSFEGASAETQYF